The present T cell receptor (beta chain) was sequenced within a study of cytomegalovirus exposure and HLA in healthy donors. The wider study: In an early release, HLA-typed donors contributed about 79 million unique TCR sequences.

Germline V gives CDR1 LGHNA, CDR2 YNFKEQ. The CDR3 runs 16 residues. Trimming took off 5 bases at V and 0 bases at J, with 16 bases between the two ends. PCR was performed using 60 Vbeta and 13 Jbeta primers. Sequencing was performed with immunoSEQ multiplex PCR; in TCRdb, only in-frame clones are kept and a portion is missing. The sample contains around 85,000 clones, roughly 78% of which appear only once. Unrecorded immune exposures were likely, despite nominal health at sampling. Comment on this clone: Its target is not known.

Points from the study as a whole: A later analysis showed HLA-associated TCR beta chains outstripping equally common others in clonal expansion. Several top significant clusters appeared, in a later analysis, to be linked to common viral pathogens.

Sequenced sample: PBMCs. This receptor was identified in a man aged 30 to 39 in good health and CMV-seronegative. The genes are TRBV4-2 and TRBJ1-1; possible D gene TRBD1, 6 bases. CDR3 nucleotide sequence: TGTGCCAGCAGCACAACCCAGACAGGCTTGAACACTGAAGCTTTCTTT. Amino acids: CASSTTQTGLNTEAFF.